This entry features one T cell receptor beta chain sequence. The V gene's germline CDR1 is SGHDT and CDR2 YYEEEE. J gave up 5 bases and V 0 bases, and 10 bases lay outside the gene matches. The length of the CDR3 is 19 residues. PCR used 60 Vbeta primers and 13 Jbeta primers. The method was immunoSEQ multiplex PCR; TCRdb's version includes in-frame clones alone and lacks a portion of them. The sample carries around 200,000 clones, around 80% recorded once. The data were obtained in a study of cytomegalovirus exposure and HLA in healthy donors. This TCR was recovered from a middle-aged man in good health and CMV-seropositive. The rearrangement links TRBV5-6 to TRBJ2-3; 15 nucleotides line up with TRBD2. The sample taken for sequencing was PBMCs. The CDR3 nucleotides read TGTGCCAGCAGCTTGGAATCCGGACTAGCGGGGGGGCCGCAAGATACGCAGTATTTT. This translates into CASSLESGLAGGPQDTQYF.